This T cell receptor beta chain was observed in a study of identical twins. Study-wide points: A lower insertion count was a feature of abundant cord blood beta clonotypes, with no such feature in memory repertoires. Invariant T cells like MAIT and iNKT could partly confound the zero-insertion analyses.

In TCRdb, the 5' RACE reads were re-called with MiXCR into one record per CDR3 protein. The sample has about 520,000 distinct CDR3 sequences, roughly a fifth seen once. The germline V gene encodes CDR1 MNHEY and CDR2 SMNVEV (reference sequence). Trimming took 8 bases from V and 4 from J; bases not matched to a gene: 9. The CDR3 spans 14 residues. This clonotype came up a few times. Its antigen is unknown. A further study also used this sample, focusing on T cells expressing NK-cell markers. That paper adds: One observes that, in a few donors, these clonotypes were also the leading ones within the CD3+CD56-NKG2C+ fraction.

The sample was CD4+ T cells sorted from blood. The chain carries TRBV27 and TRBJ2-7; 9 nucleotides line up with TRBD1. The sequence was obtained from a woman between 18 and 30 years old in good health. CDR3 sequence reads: CASRSTGQGYEQYF. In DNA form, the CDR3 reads TGTGCCAGCCGAAGTACGGGACAGGGTTACGAGCAGTACTTC.